This TCR beta chain stems from a study of blood T cell repertoires in COVID-19. Study context: Some COVID-19 samples were acute and others convalescent; all came from the United States, Italy and Spain. PBMCs, B-cell-depleted T cells, or T cells provided the cDNA or gDNA that made up the material.

Germline V lookup: CDR1 SGHKS, CDR2 YYEKEE (reference sequence). The CDR3 contains 13 residues. Trimming left V 1 base short and J 5 bases short, with 8 bases between. The repertoire was sequenced with immunoSEQ multiplex PCR; TCRdb's copy has only in-frame clones and lacks some. The table has roughly 240,000 clones, around 78% seen once. The sequenced material came from peripheral blood. This chain uses TRBV5-5 with TRBJ2-3; D is uncertain. The receptor was derived from a man in his 60s who had recovered from COVID-19. The CDR3 nucleotides read TGTGCCAGCAGCTTGCTGGTGAGAGATACGCAGTATTTT. Translation gives CASSLLVRDTQYF. Together with reference TRBV5-5 and TRBJ2-3, the CDR3 gives the full variable domain: DAGVTQSPTHLIKTRGQQVTLRCSPISGHKSVSWYQQVLGQGPQFIFQYYEKEERGRGNFPDRFSARQFPNYSSELNVNALLLGDSALYLCASSLLVRDTQYFGPGTRLTVL.